The present T cell receptor beta chain was sequenced within a study of T cell responses to AZD1222 COVID-19 vaccine. In the study overall: Pooling covered second doses at about 4 or about 12 weeks.

In germline, CDR1 is WNHNN, CDR2 SYGVQD (reference sequence). The CDR3 has 13 amino acids. The ends were cut back, 7 bases at V and 6 bases at J, with 12 bases in the middle. Profiling relied on immunoSEQ multiplex PCR, and the TCRdb table lists in-frame clones only, not all of them. The data hold more than 110,000 clones, with roughly 90% observed a single time. The receptor was isolated from an adult in good health. The rearrangement links TRBV10-1 to TRBJ2-2, with D perhaps TRBD1 (6 bases). Sequences were derived from peripheral blood, sampled on day 0 of AZD1222 vaccination. The CDR3 spells CASKGQLAGELFF. As DNA, the CDR3 is TGCGCCAGCAAAGGACAGTTGGCCGGGGAGCTGTTTTTT.